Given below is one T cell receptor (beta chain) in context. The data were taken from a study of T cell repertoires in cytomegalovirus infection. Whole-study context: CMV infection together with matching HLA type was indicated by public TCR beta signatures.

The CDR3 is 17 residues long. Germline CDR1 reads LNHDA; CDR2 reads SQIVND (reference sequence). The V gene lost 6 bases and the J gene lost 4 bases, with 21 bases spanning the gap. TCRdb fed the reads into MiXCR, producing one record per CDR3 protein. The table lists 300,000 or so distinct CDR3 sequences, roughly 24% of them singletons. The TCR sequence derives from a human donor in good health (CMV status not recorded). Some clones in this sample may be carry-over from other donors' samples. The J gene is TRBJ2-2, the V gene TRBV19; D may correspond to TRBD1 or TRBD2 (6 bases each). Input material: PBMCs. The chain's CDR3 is CASSGLLGGASTGELFF. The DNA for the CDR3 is TGTGCCAGTAGCGGTTTGCTGGGGGGCGCGTCCACCGGGGAGCTGTTTTTT.